There are many counts of the clone carrying this T cell receptor beta chain. Its antigen is not identified. V lost 5 bases and J lost 2, with 9 bases in between. CDR1 is SEHNR and CDR2 is FQNEAQ in the germline V gene (reference sequence). The CDR3 extends over 13 amino acids. The entry originates in a study of T cell repertoires in cytomegalovirus infection. Whole-study context: A matching HLA type, together with CMV infection, was signaled by public TCR beta signatures. Study outcomes and limitations: CMV-specific TCR beta clonotypes restricted by HLA-C dominated the ex vivo response.

TCRdb processed the reads anew with MiXCR; each CDR3 protein has one entry. The top ten clones hold approximately 26% of a sample with around 200,000 distinct CDR3 sequences, roughly 15% of them seen once. The sequence was obtained from a human donor in good health (CMV status not recorded). Some clones in this sample may be carry-over from other donors' samples. The specimen sequenced was CD8+ T cells from PBMCs. The chain uses TRBV7-9 and TRBJ2-5; D ambiguous. In DNA form, the CDR3 reads TGTGCCAGCAGCGCCAAGGAACAAGAGACCCAGTACTTC. The encoded protein is CASSAKEQETQYF. The full variable domain, completed using reference TRBV7-9 and TRBJ2-5, is DTGVSQNPRHKITKRGQNVTFRCDPISEHNRLYWYRQTLGQGPEFLTYFQNEAQLEKSRLLSDRFSAERPKGSFSTLEIQRTEQGDSAMYLCASSAKEQETQYFGPGTRLLVL.